Given below is one TCR beta chain in context. The CDR3 totals 18 residues. Trimming at V came to 2 bases and at J to 2 bases, leaving 7 bases not matched to a gene. Looked up from germline, CDR1 is SGHRS and CDR2 is YFSETQ. A split of CD4+ cells into CD45RA+ naive and CD45RA-negative memory subsets was performed. This table comes from immunoSEQ multiplex PCR, and its TCRdb copy is limited to in-frame clones, with some not included. The table has around 2.5 million clones, roughly 93% seen once. The data are from a study of shared clonotypes between healthy human individuals. The sample consisted of naive CD4+ T cells from PBMCs. Subset meaning: CD45RA+ positively selected. The rearrangement uses TRBV5-1 and TRBJ2-5; TRBD2 agrees at 15 bases. The TCR originated in a man younger than 30 in good health. Some clones in this sample may be carry-over from other donors' samples. The chain's CDR3 is CASSFGLGLAGGQETQYF. CDR3 DNA sequence: TGCGCCAGCAGCTTCGGACTTGGACTAGCGGGAGGGCAAGAGACCCAGTACTTC.